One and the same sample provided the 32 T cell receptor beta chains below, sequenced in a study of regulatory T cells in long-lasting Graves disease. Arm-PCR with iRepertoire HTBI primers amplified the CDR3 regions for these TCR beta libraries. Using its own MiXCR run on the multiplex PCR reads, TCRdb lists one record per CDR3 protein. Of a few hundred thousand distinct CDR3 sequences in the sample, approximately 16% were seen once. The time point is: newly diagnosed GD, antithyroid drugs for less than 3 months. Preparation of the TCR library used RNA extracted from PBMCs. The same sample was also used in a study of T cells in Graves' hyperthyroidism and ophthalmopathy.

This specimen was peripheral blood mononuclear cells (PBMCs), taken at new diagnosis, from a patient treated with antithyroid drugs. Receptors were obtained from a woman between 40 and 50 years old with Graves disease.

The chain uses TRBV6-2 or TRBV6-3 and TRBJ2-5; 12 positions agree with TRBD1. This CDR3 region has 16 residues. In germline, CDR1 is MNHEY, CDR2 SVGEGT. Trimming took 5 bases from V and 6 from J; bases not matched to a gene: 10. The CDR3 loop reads CASSTPGTGGGKTQYF. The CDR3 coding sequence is TGTGCCAGCAGTACCCCCGGGACAGGGGGCGGGAAGACCCAGTACTTC.

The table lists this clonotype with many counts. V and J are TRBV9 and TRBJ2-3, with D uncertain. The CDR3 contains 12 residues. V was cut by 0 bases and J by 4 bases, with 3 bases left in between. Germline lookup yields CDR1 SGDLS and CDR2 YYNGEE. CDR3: CASSVDADTQYF. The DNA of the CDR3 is TGTGCCAGCAGCGTAGATGCAGATACGCAGTATTTT.

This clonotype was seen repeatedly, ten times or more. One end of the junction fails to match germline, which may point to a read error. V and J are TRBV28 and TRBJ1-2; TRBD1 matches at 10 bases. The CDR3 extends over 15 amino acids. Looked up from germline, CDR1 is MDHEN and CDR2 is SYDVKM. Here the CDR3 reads CASSYPGQGYYDYTF. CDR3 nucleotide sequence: TGTGCCAGCAGTTACCCGGGACAGGGGTACTATGACTACACCTTC.

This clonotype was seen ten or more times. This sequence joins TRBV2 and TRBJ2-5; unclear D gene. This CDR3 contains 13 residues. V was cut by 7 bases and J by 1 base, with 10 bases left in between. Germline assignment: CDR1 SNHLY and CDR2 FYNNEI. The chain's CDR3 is CASNQPSQETQYF. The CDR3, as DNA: TGTGCCAGCAACCAGCCCAGCCAAGAGACCCAGTACTTC. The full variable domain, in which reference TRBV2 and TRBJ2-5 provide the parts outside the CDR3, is EPEVTQTPSHQVTQMGQEVILRCVPISNHLYFYWYRQILGQKVEFLVSFYNNEISEKSEIFDDQFSVERPDGSNFTLKIRSTKLEDSAMYFCASNQPSQETQYFGPGTRLLVL.

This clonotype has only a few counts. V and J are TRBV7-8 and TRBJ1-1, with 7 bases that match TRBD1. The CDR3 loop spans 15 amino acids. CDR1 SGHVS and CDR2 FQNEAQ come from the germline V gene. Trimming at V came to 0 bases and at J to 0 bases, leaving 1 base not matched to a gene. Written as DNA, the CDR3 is TGTGCCAGCAGCTTAGCGACAGGGTTGAACACTGAAGCTTTCTTT. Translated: CASSLATGLNTEAFF. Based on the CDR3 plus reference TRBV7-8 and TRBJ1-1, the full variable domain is GAGVSQSPRYKVAKRGQDVALRCDPISGHVSLFWYQQALGQGPEFLTYFQNEAQLDKSGLPSDRFFAERPEGSVSTLKIQRTQQEDSAVYLCASSLATGLNTEAFFGQGTRLTVV.

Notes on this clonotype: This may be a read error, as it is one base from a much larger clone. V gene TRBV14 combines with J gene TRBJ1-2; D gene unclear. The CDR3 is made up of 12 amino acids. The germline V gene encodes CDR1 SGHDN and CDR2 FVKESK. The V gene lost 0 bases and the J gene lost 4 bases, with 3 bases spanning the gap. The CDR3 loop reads CASSQEAYGYTF. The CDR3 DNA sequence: TGTGCCAGCAGCCAAGAGGCCTATGGCTACACCTTC. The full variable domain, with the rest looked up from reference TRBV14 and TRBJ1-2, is EAGVTQFPSHSVIEKGQTVTLRCDPISGHDNLYWYRRVMGKEIKFLLHFVKESKQDESGMPNNRFLAERTGGTYSTLKVQPAELEDSGVYFCASSQEAYGYTFGSGTRLTVV.

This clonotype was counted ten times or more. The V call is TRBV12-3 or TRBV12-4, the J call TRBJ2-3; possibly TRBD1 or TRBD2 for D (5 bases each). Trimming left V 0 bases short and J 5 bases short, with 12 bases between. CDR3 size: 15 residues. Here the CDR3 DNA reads TGTGCCAGCAGTTTAGCTCAGGGAGTGTTAGATACGCAGTATTTT. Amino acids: CASSLAQGVLDTQYF.

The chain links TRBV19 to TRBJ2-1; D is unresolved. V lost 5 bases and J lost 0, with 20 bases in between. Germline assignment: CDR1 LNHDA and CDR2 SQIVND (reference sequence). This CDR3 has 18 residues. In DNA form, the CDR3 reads TGTGCCAGTAGTCGACGAGAACCAGCAATGAGCTCCTACAATGAGCAGTTCTTC. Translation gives CASSRREPAMSSYNEQFF.

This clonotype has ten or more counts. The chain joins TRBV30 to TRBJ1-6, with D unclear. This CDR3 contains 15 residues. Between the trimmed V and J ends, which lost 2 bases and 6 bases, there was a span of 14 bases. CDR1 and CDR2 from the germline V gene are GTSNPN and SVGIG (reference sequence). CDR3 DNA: TGTGCCTGGAGTCGCGGGAGTGCGGGTAATTCACCCCTCCACTTT. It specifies CAWSRGSAGNSPLHF. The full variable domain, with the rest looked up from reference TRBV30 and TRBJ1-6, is SQTIHQWPATLVQPVGSPLSLECTVEGTSNPNLYWYRQAAGRGLQLLFYSVGIGQISSEVPQNLSASRPQDRQFILSSKKLLLSDSGFYLCAWSRGSAGNSPLHFGNGTRLTVT.

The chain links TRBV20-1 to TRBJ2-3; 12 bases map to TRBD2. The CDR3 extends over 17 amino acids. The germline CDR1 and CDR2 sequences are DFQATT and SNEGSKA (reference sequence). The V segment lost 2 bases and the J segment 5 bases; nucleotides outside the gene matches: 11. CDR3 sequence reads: CSARPLRLAGGQDTQYF. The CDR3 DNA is TGCAGTGCTAGACCTTTGAGGCTAGCGGGAGGGCAAGATACGCAGTATTTT.

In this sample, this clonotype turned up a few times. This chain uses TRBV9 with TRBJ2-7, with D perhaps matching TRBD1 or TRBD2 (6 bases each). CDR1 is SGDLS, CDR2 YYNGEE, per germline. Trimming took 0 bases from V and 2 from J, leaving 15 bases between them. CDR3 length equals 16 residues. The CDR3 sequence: CASSVGVAEGAYEQYF. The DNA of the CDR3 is TGTGCCAGCAGCGTAGGGGTAGCGGAGGGGGCCTACGAGCAGTACTTC.

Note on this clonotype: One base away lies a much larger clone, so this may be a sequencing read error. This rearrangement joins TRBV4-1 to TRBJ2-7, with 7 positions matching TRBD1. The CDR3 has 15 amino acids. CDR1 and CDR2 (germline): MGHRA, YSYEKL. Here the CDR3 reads CASSQGRGTAYEQHF. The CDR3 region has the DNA TGCGCCAGCAGCCAAGGCCGAGGGACAGCCTACGAGCAGCACTTC.

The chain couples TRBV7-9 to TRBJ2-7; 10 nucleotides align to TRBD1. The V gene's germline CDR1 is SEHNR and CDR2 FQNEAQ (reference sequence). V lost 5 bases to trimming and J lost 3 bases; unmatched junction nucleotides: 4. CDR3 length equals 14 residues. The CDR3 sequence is CASSARTGGYEQYF. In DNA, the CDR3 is TGTGCCAGCAGCGCCCGGACAGGGGGCTACGAGCAGTACTTC.

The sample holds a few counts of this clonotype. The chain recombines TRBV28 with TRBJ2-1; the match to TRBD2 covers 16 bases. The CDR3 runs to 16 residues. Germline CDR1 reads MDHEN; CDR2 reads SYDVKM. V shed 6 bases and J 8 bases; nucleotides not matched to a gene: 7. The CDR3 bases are TGTGCCAGCAGACCAATGGGACTAGCGGGAGGGGATGAGCAGTTCTTC. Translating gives CASRPMGLAGGDEQFF. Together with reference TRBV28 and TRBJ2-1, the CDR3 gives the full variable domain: DVKVTQSSRYLVKRTGEKVFLECVQDMDHENMFWYRQDPGLGLRLIYFSYDVKMKEKGDIPEGYSVSREKKERFSLILESASTNQTSMYLCASRPMGLAGGDEQFFGPGTRLTVL.

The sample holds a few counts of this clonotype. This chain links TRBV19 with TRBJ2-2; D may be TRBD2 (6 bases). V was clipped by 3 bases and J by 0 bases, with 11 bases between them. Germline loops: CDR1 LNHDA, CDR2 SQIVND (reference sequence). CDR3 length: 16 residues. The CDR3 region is CASSISWGANTGELFF. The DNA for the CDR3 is TGTGCCAGTAGTATTTCGTGGGGGGCGAACACCGGGGAGCTGTTTTTT. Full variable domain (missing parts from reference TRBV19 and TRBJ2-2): DGGITQSPKYLFRKEGQNVTLSCEQNLNHDAMYWYRQDPGQGLRLIYYSQIVNDFQKGDIAEGYSVSREKKESFPLTVTSAQKNPTAFYLCASSISWGANTGELFFGEGSRLTVL.

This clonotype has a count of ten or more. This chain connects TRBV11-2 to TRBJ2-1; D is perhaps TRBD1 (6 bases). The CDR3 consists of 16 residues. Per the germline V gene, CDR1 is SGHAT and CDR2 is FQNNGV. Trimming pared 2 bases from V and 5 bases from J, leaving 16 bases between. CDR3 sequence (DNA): TGTGCCAGCAGCTTACTACGGACAGTCGAGAACAATGAGCAGTTCTTC. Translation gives CASSLLRTVENNEQFF.

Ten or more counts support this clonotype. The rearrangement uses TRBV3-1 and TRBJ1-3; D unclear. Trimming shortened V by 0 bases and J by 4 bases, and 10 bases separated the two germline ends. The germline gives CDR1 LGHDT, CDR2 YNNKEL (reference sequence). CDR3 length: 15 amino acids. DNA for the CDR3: TGTGCCAGCAGCCAAGAATACATTGGGGGAAACACCATATATTTT. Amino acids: CASSQEYIGGNTIYF.

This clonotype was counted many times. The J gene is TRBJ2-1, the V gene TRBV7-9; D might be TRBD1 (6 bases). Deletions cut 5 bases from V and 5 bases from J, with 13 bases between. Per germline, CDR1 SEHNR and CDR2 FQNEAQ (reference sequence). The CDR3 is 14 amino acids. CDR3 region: CASSVRGRDNEQFF. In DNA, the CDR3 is TGTGCCAGCAGCGTCAGGGGTAGAGACAATGAGCAGTTCTTC. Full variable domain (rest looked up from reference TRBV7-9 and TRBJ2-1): DTGVSQNPRHKITKRGQNVTFRCDPISEHNRLYWYRQTLGQGPEFLTYFQNEAQLEKSRLLSDRFSAERPKGSFSTLEIQRTEQGDSAMYLCASSVRGRDNEQFFGPGTRLTVL.

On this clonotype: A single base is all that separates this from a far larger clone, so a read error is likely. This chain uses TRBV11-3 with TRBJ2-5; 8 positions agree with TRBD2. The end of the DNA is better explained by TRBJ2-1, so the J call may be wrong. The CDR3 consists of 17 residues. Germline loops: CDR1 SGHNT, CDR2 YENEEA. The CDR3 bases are TGTGCCAGCAGTGGGGGCGGGGGAGCGGGAGTCTACGATGAGCAGTTCTTC. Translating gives CASSGGGGAGVYDEQFF.

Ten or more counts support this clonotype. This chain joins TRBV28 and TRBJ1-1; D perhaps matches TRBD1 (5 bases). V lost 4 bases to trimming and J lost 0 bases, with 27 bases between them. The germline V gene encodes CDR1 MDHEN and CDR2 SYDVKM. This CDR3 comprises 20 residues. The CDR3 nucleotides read TGTGCCAGCAGTTCCCGAGTGAGTTTGCGGGACGACGGGATGAACACTGAAGCTTTCTTT. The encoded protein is CASSSRVSLRDDGMNTEAFF.

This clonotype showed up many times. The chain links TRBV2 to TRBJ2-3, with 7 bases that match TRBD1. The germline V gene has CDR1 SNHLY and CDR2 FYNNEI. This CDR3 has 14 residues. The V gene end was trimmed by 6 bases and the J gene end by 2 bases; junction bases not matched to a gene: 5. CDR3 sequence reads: CASRRDRNTDTQYF. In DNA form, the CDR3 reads TGTGCCAGCAGAAGGGACAGAAACACAGATACGCAGTATTTT.

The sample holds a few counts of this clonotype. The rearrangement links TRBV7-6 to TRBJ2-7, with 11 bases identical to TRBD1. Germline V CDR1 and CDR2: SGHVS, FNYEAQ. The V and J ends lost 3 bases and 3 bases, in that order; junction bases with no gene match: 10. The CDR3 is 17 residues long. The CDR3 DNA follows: TGTGCCAGCAGCTTGGGGCCGGGGACAGGGGGTATCTACGAGCAGTACTTC. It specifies CASSLGPGTGGIYEQYF.

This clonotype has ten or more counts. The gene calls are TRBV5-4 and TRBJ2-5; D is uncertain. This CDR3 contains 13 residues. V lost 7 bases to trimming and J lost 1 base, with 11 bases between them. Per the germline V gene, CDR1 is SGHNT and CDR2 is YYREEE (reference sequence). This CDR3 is CASRPPFQETQYF. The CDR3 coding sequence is TGTGCCAGCCGCCCCCCATTCCAAGAGACCCAGTACTTC. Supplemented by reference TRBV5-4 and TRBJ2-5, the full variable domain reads ETGVTQSPTHLIKTRGQQVTLRCSSQSGHNTVSWYQQALGQGPQFIFQYYREEENGRGNFPPRFSGLQFPNYSSELNVNALELDDSALYLCASRPPFQETQYFGPGTRLLVL.

The CDR3 nucleotides read TGTGCCAGCAGCTTAGCAGGGACTGGAAACACCATATATTTT. Protein product: CASSLAGTGNTIYF. The gene calls are TRBV7-8 and TRBJ1-3; D remains unclear. The germline V gene has CDR1 SGHVS and CDR2 FQNEAQ. CDR3 size: 14 residues. Trimming took 0 bases from V and 2 from J, leaving 5 bases between them.

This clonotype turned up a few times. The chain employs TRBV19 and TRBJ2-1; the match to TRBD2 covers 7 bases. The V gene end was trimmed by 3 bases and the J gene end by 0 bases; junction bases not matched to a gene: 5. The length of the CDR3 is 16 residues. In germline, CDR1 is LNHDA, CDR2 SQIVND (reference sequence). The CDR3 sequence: CASSMSLADSYNEQFF. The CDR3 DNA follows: TGTGCCAGTAGTATGTCTCTAGCGGACTCCTACAATGAGCAGTTCTTC.

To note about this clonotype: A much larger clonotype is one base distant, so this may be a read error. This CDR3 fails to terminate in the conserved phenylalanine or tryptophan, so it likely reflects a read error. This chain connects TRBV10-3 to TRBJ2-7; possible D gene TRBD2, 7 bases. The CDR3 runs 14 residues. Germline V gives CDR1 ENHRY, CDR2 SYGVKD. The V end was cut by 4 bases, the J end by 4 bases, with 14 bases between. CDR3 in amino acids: CAISAAGEGYEQYL. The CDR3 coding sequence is TGTGCCATCAGTGCGGCAGGGGAGGGTTACGAGCAGTACCTC.

CDR3 in DNA: TGTGCCAGCAGTGAGATTCCCGCGGGAATGAACACCGGGGAGCTGTTTTTT. Protein product: CASSEIPAGMNTGELFF. The chain joins TRBV6-1 to TRBJ2-2; D perhaps matches TRBD2 (6 bases). Trimming took off 3 bases at V and 1 base at J, with 15 bases between the two ends. The CDR3 is 17 amino acids. The germline gives CDR1 MNHNS, CDR2 SASEGT.

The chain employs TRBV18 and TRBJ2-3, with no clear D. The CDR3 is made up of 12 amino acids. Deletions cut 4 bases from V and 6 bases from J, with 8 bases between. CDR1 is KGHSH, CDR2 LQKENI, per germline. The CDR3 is CASSRVSDTQYF. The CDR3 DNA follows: TGTGCCAGCTCACGAGTCTCCGATACGCAGTATTTT.

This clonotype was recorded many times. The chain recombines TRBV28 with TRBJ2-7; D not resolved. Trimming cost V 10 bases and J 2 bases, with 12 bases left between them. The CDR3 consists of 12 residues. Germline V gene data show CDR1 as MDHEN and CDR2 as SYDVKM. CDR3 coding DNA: TGTGCCACTTCGTACACTACCTACGAGCAGTACTTC. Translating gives CATSYTTYEQYF. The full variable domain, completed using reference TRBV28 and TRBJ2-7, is DVKVTQSSRYLVKRTGEKVFLECVQDMDHENMFWYRQDPGLGLRLIYFSYDVKMKEKGDIPEGYSVSREKKERFSLILESASTNQTSMYLCATSYTTYEQYFGPGTRLTVT.

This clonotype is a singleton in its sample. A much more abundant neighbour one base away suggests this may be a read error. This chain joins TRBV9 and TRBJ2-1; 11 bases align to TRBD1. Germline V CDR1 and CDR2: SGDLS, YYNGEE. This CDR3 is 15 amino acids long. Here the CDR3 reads CASSPGQGDYNEQLF. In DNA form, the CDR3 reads TGTGCCAGCAGCCCGGGACAGGGGGACTACAATGAGCAGCTCTTC.

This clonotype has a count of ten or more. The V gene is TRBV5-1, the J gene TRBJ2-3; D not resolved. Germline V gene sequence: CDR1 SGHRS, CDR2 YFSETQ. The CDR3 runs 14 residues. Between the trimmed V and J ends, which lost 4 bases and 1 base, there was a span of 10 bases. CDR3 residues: CASSPRAGTDTQYF. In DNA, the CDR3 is TGCGCCAGCAGCCCAAGGGCGGGCACAGATACGCAGTATTTT.

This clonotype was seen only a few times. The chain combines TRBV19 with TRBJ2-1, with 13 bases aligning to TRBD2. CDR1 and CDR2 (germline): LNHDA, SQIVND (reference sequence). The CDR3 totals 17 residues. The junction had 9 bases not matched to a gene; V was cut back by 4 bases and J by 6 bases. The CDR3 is CASSKSSLAGGPNEQFF. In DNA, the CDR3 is TGTGCCAGTAGTAAATCATCACTAGCGGGAGGGCCCAATGAGCAGTTCTTC.